This T cell receptor beta chain emerged from a study of immune characterization of retroperitoneal liposarcoma. Each CDR3 protein is one row after TCRdb ran MiXCR on the PCR reads. The table includes some 8,200 distinct CDR3 sequences, under 50% detected once. Per the germline V gene, CDR1 is SGHAT and CDR2 is FQNNGV. This CDR3 has 12 amino acids. This TCR derives from a male donor with retroperitoneal liposarcoma. Source material: tumor tissue. The chain carries TRBV11-2 and TRBJ2-1; no clear D gene. Near its end, the DNA agrees better with TRBJ2-7, so the J call may be wrong. CDR3 amino acids: CASSASVSEQYF. The CDR3, as DNA: TGTGCCAGCAGCGCCTCGGTGAGCGAGCAGTACTTC.